The 27 T cell receptor beta chains given below trace back to one sample, sequenced in a study of cytomegalovirus exposure and HLA in healthy donors. The PCR contained 60 Vbeta and 13 Jbeta primers. Clones were read by immunoSEQ multiplex PCR, and TCRdb kept only the in-frame ones, dropping some. Of roughly 150,000 clones listed, about 80% are singletons. Sequencing used PBMCs. The source of these receptors is a woman aged 40 to 50 in good health and CMV-seronegative.

The V call is TRBV30, the J call TRBJ1-5; possible D gene TRBD1, 6 bases. Per germline, CDR1 GTSNPN and CDR2 SVGIG (reference sequence). Between the trimmed V and J ends, which lost 5 bases and 5 bases, there was a span of 13 bases. The CDR3 is 13 residues long. In nucleotides, the CDR3 is TGTGCCTGGGCTCGACAGGCAGATCAGCCCCAGCATTTT. Its translation: CAWARQADQPQHF.

The rearrangement uses TRBV28 and TRBJ1-1; the match to TRBD1 covers 8 bases. The germline V gene has CDR1 MDHEN and CDR2 SYDVKM. This CDR3 is 12 amino acids long. Trimming at V came to 3 bases and at J to 8 bases, leaving 2 bases not matched to a gene. This CDR3 is CASSFRDREAFF. CDR3 nucleotides: TGTGCCAGCAGTTTCAGGGACAGGGAAGCTTTCTTT. The variable domain in full, with the rest retrieved from reference TRBV28 and TRBJ1-1, is DVKVTQSSRYLVKRTGEKVFLECVQDMDHENMFWYRQDPGLGLRLIYFSYDVKMKEKGDIPEGYSVSREKKERFSLILESASTNQTSMYLCASSFRDREAFFGQGTRLTVV.

The CDR3 loop reads CASTPGLNTEAFF. CDR3 coding DNA: TGTGCCAGCACCCCTGGGCTGAACACTGAAGCTTTCTTT. The chain couples TRBV6-5 to TRBJ1-1; D ambiguous. Germline V gene lookup returns CDR1 MNHEY and CDR2 SVGAGI. V gave up 7 bases and J gave up 0 bases, with 9 bases separating them. The CDR3 sequence is 13 residues long.

The chain has TRBV14 and TRBJ2-5, with D maybe TRBD1 (5 bases). This CDR3 is 14 amino acids long. Between the trimmed V and J ends, which lost 0 bases and 5 bases, there was a span of 10 bases. The germline gives CDR1 SGHDN, CDR2 FVKESK. The CDR3 region is CASSQDRAGETQYF. The CDR3 DNA sequence: TGTGCCAGCAGCCAAGACAGGGCCGGGGAGACCCAGTACTTC.

The rearrangement uses TRBV20-1 and TRBJ2-5; D is unresolved. The germline V gene encodes CDR1 DFQATT and CDR2 SNEGSKA (reference sequence). This CDR3 has 11 residues. V gave up 6 bases and J gave up 4 bases, with 9 bases separating them. The CDR3 spells CSAVLGETQYF. DNA for the CDR3: TGCAGTGCCGTTCTAGGAGAGACCCAGTACTTC.

The chain has TRBV30 and TRBJ2-1; TRBD1 aligns across 7 bases. The germline CDR1 and CDR2 sequences are GTSNPN and SVGIG (reference sequence). This CDR3 is 17 amino acids long. V shed 1 base and J 0 bases; nucleotides not matched to a gene: 9. The CDR3 spells CAWSGGTAESSYNEQFF. CDR3 in DNA: TGTGCCTGGAGTGGTGGGACAGCTGAGAGCTCCTACAATGAGCAGTTCTTC.

The V gene is TRBV5-1, the J gene TRBJ1-2, with 9 bases matching TRBD1. CDR1 SGHRS and CDR2 YFSETQ come from the germline V gene. V lost 9 bases, J lost 8 bases, and 14 bases stayed unmatched. The CDR3 consists of 14 residues. For the CDR3, the DNA is TGCGCCACCCACGGGGACAGGGAGGATGACGGCTACACCTTC. Translation: CATHGDREDDGYTF.

This clone has only one observation. Germline is not matched at one junction end, which may reflect a read error. V is TRBV10-2 and J is TRBJ2-3; D is perhaps TRBD2 (5 bases). This CDR3 has 16 amino acids. CDR1 is WSHSY and CDR2 is SAAADI in the germline V gene. This CDR3 reads CASGEWGASSTDTQYF. The CDR3 region has the DNA TGCGCCAGCGGTGAATGGGGAGCCTCTAGCACAGATACGCAGTATTTT.

This chain links TRBV7-9 with TRBJ1-2; D remains ambiguous. Germline CDR1 is SEHNR and CDR2 is FQNEAQ (reference sequence). V was pared by 5 bases and J by 6 bases, with 10 bases between. The CDR3 has 12 amino acids. The DNA for the CDR3 is TGTGCCAGCAGCCTTGGACTAAATGGCTACACCTTC. This encodes CASSLGLNGYTF.

V is TRBV7-3 and J is TRBJ2-3; D is possibly TRBD2 (5 bases). The V end lost 0 bases, the J end lost 0 bases, and 7 bases lay between the germline ends. Per germline, CDR1 SGHTA and CDR2 FQGTGA. The CDR3 loop spans 15 amino acids. CDR3 bases: TGTGCCAGCAGCTTAACAAGCGGCAGCACAGATACGCAGTATTTT. This translates into CASSLTSGSTDTQYF. Combining the CDR3 with reference TRBV7-3 and TRBJ2-3 gives the whole variable domain GAGVSQTPSNKVTEKGKYVELRCDPISGHTALYWYRQSLGQGPEFLIYFQGTGAADDSGLPNDRFFAVRPEGSVSTLKIQRTERGDSAVYLCASSLTSGSTDTQYFGPGTRLTVL.

The chain has TRBV2 and TRBJ1-4; perhaps TRBD1 as D (5 bases). CDR1 is SNHLY, CDR2 FYNNEI, per germline. Between the trimmed V and J ends, which lost 11 bases and 0 bases, there was a span of 16 bases. The CDR3 has 15 residues. CDR3 region: CASKRGLATNEKLFF. The DNA for the CDR3 is TGTGCCTCGAAAAGGGGCCTTGCAACTAATGAAAAACTGTTTTTT. The variable domain in full, with the rest retrieved from reference TRBV2 and TRBJ1-4, is EPEVTQTPSHQVTQMGQEVILRCVPISNHLYFYWYRQILGQKVEFLVSFYNNEISEKSEIFDDQFSVERPDGSNFTLKIRSTKLEDSAMYFCASKRGLATNEKLFFGSGTQLSVL.

This clone was recorded once. This chain connects TRBV14 to TRBJ1-1, with D unclear. V lost 3 bases and J 3 bases, leaving 8 bases between the germline ends. The CDR3 has 13 residues. Germline-derived CDR1 and CDR2 are SGHDN and FVKESK. The CDR3 sequence: CASSQLRDTEAFF. In DNA form, the CDR3 reads TGTGCCAGCAGCCAGCTTCGGGACACTGAAGCTTTCTTT.

This clone was detected a few times. V gene TRBV19 combines with J gene TRBJ1-1; 7 positions match TRBD1. Germline-derived CDR1 and CDR2 are LNHDA and SQIVND (reference sequence). The ends lost 6 bases at V and 0 bases at J; junction bases unmatched: 10. CDR3 length: 16 residues. Written as DNA, the CDR3 is TGTGCCAGTAGACACAGGGGCGACTTCATGAACACTGAAGCTTTCTTT. Its translation: CASRHRGDFMNTEAFF.

V and J are TRBV4-1 and TRBJ2-5; 11 positions agree with TRBD2. CDR3 length: 18 amino acids. With 3 bases clipped from V and 1 base from J, the junction kept 10 bases outside the gene matches. CDR1 MGHRA and CDR2 YSYEKL come from the germline V gene. The CDR3 DNA reads TGCGCCAGCAGCCAGGGTCTCCCGGGACTAGCGGTCCAAGAGACCCAGTACTTC. Its protein product is CASSQGLPGLAVQETQYF.

The chain employs TRBV6-1 and TRBJ2-5; D may be TRBD2 (5 bases). The end of the DNA aligns better with TRBJ2-7, so the J call may be wrong. In germline, CDR1 is MNHNS, CDR2 SASEGT. The CDR3 runs 16 residues. CDR3 sequence (DNA): TGTGCCAGCAGTGCTTCTCGGGCGGGCCACCAGCACGAGCAGTACTTC. The encoded protein is CASSASRAGHQHEQYF.

V usage is TRBV7-8 and J usage is TRBJ2-7; the match to TRBD1 covers 8 bases. The CDR3 sequence is 16 residues long. Trimming cost V 5 bases and J 5 bases; bases outside gene matches: 14. Germline V gene sequence: CDR1 SGHVS, CDR2 FQNEAQ. In DNA, the CDR3 is TGTGCCAGCAGCCCCCGGAGTAGGGACAGGTCCGACGAGCAGTACTTC. Its translation: CASSPRSRDRSDEQYF.

This clone was recorded only once. The chain is built from TRBV10-3 and TRBJ1-2, with 9 bases lining up with TRBD1. The CDR3 has 14 amino acids. Germline assignment: CDR1 ENHRY and CDR2 SYGVKD. Trimming removed 6 bases from V and 6 bases from J; junction bases left unmatched: 8. This CDR3 is CAIRPGQGRHGYTF. DNA of the CDR3: TGTGCCATCAGACCGGGACAGGGCCGTCATGGCTACACCTTC.

This clone was picked up a small number of times. The genes are TRBV5-6 and TRBJ2-3; perhaps TRBD1 as D (6 bases). Per the germline V gene, CDR1 is SGHDT and CDR2 is YYEEEE. The germline V and J ends were trimmed by 4 bases and 5 bases, with 20 bases remaining between them. This CDR3 has 16 residues. CDR3 nucleotide sequence: TGTGCCAGCAGCCTCCCTTTGGGGGCCTCCCTAGATACGCAGTATTTT. Protein: CASSLPLGASLDTQYF.

The rearrangement links TRBV11-3 to TRBJ1-1, with 7 positions matching TRBD1. V lost 5 bases and J lost 6; bases outside the gene matches: 12. This CDR3 comprises 15 residues. Germline V gives CDR1 SGHNT, CDR2 YENEEA. CDR3 coding DNA: TGTGCCAGCAGCCCCCGACAGGGTAATACGGCTGAAGCTTTCTTT. Translating gives CASSPRQGNTAEAFF.

The gene calls are TRBV25-1 and TRBJ2-5; 11 nucleotides align to TRBD2. V dropped 4 bases and J dropped 2; count of bases not matched to a gene: 3. In germline, CDR1 is MGHDK, CDR2 SYGVNS. The CDR3 has 15 amino acids. CDR3 in amino acids: CASSASSGGQETQYF. The DNA of the CDR3 is TGTGCCAGCAGTGCCTCTAGCGGGGGGCAAGAGACCCAGTACTTC.

This clone was seen a few times. This chain links TRBV29-1 with TRBJ1-2; 8 bases agree with TRBD1. Trimming removed 6 bases from V and 7 bases from J; junction bases left unmatched: 4. CDR3 size: 11 residues. Germline V gene data show CDR1 as SQVTM and CDR2 as ANQGSEA. The CDR3: CSVSQGAGYTF. The DNA for the CDR3 is TGCAGCGTATCGCAGGGGGCTGGCTACACCTTC.

This CDR3 is CARETGLLNTEAFF. CDR3 coding DNA: TGTGCCAGAGAGACAGGGCTACTGAACACTGAAGCTTTCTTT. The V call is TRBV2, the J call TRBJ1-1; 7 nucleotides match TRBD1. Germline CDR1 is SNHLY and CDR2 is FYNNEI. This CDR3 region has 14 residues. The V gene end was trimmed by 9 bases and the J gene end by 0 bases; junction bases not matched to a gene: 7.

The CDR3 loop is CSPIVAGTSTDTQYF. DNA of the CDR3: TGCAGCCCGATCGTTGCGGGGACGAGCACAGATACGCAGTATTTT. V usage is TRBV29-1 and J usage is TRBJ2-3; D may be TRBD2 (6 bases). Trimming took off 8 bases at V and 0 bases at J, with 18 bases between the two ends. CDR1 and CDR2 from the germline V gene are SQVTM and ANQGSEA. The CDR3 totals 15 residues.

The sample holds a few counts of this clone. J is TRBJ2-1 and V is TRBV11-2; TRBD2 matches at 10 bases. V shed 1 base, J shed 10 bases, and the junction held 10 bases outside the gene matches. The CDR3 totals 16 residues. The germline V gene has CDR1 SGHAT and CDR2 FQNNGV. CDR3 sequence reads: CASSLVPAGGPGEQFF. In DNA form, the CDR3 reads TGTGCCAGCAGCTTAGTCCCAGCGGGAGGGCCGGGGGAGCAGTTCTTC.

This clone was seen a few times. The chain uses TRBV7-2 and TRBJ2-7; D call uncertain. Germline V CDR1 and CDR2: SGHTA, FQGNSA. V lost 5 bases and J 3 bases, leaving 11 bases between the germline ends. The CDR3 totals 13 residues. The CDR3 nucleotides read TGTGCCAGCAGCCCGTCCCCGGGCTACGAGCAGTACTTC. This gives the protein CASSPSPGYEQYF.

V usage is TRBV23-1 and J usage is TRBJ2-3; 11 bases line up with TRBD1. TRBV23-1 is placed among ORFs of uncertain function. The CDR3 totals 18 residues. J was trimmed by 0 bases and V by 4 bases; bases with no gene match: 9. The CDR3 sequence is CASSLGQGDYYSTDTQYF. The CDR3 bases are TGCGCCAGCAGTCTGGGACAGGGGGACTACTATAGCACAGATACGCAGTATTTT.

This chain connects TRBV29-1 to TRBJ1-1; D remains unclear. Trimming stripped 4 bases from V and 4 bases from J, with 16 bases between. Per germline, CDR1 SQVTM and CDR2 ANQGSEA. This CDR3 is 14 amino acids long. The chain's CDR3 is CSVGLKGTGTEAFF. The CDR3 bases are TGCAGCGTTGGACTCAAAGGTACCGGCACTGAAGCTTTCTTT.